One T cell receptor beta chain is described in this entry. Antigen: not known. These data belong to a study of OX40 agonist ivuxolimab in advanced cancers. Study-wide results and caveats: Researchers did not establish what antigens the expanded peripheral T cells target.

Unmatched junction bases numbered 5, after V lost 1 base and J lost 4 bases. The V gene's germline CDR1 is SGHNT and CDR2 YYREEE (reference sequence). There are 15 residues in the CDR3. Sequenced by immunoSEQ multiplex PCR; TCRdb stores in-frame clones only, minus some. The data hold approximately 94,000 clones, with about 91% observed a single time. V and J are TRBV5-4 and TRBJ2-3; 8 bases are shared with TRBD1. The material was CD4+ or CD8+ T cells sorted from blood, obtained in a trial of the OX40 agonist ivuxolimab. This TCR was sampled from an adult with an advanced solid tumor such as melanoma, head and neck, liver or kidney cancer. The CDR3 here is CASSLRDRSADTQYF. The DNA of the CDR3 is TGTGCCAGCAGCTTGAGGGACAGGTCCGCAGATACGCAGTATTTT.